The sequence of this T cell receptor (beta chain) was determined in a study of T-cell reconstitution after alpha-beta-depleted transplantation in children. This clonotype was found a few times. V was pared by 3 bases and J by 0 bases, with 11 bases between. CDR3 length: 15 residues. The germline V gene has CDR1 MDHEN and CDR2 SYDVKM. Unique molecular identifiers were used to barcode this TCRbeta library. Via MiXCR, TCRdb re-called the PCR reads, giving one row per CDR3 protein. The table has about a million distinct CDR3 sequences, roughly 29% seen once; the top ten hold 28%. The source material was PBMCs, mostly from graft donor cells, sampled 360 days after TCRalphabeta/CD19-depleted stem cell transplant. The sequence was obtained from a boy less than two years old who had a stem cell transplant for SCID, so the T cells may come from the graft donor. The chain joins TRBV28 to TRBJ1-1; D is perhaps TRBD1 (5 bases). Here the CDR3 reads CASSFIDRLNTEAFF. The CDR3 DNA is TGTGCCAGCAGTTTCATAGACAGACTGAACACTGAAGCTTTCTTT.